This entry is about one T cell receptor beta chain. It has no known antigen specificity. Base qualities are missing; no much larger clone stands one base away. The entry originates in a study of blood T cell repertoires in COVID-19 (TCRdb year 2020). With respect to the entire study: Collaborator samples came from the United States, Italy and Spain and covered acute and convalescent phases of COVID-19. The prospective study material was composed of cDNA or gDNA derived from T cells, B-cell-depleted T cells, or PBMCs. Subjects who had been exposed to COVID-19, were actively infected with it, or had recovered from it provided the deeply sampled blood TCRbeta repertoires that made up the dataset. A freely available public database, intended as a resource for researchers studying the immune response to SARS-CoV-2, is where the repertoires were released. Samples were obtained from the ongoing ImmuneRACE study (first 160 participants) and from 1,254 subjects provided by 6 global collaborators. Nearly every sample came with metadata listing a de-identified subject ID, COVID-19 status, age in years and sex. Where available, HLA class I and class II types were obtained from metadata supplied by the sample provider rather than from assay-based typing. Beyond this particular receptor, the publication reports: The quantity of clinical and demographic metadata differed by source and by participant and was supplied without curation.

TCRbeta CDR3 regions were amplified from genomic DNA using the immunoSEQ Assay, a bias-controlled multiplex PCR. The study's processing was this. The number of nucleated cells in each sample was estimated from the amplification of reference gene primers within the assay. To quantify the absolute abundance of each unique TCRbeta CDR3 rearrangement, sequence reads were collapsed and filtered. Productive Simpson clonality was computed per sample as the square root of Simpson's diversity index over productive rearrangements. The table was pulled from immuneACCESS by TCRdb, which kept in-frame rearrangements only. Such tables lose some clones; where checked, under half of the loss comes from unresolved V genes, and the rest has no known cause. That table supplies the V and J calls and clone size; D and trimming were determined from the DNA. This sample holds 250,000 or so clones; roughly four fifths were observed only once. The ten largest clonotypes hold over 3.5% of the sample.

Each collaborating institution followed its own protocols to collect whole blood in K2EDTA tubes. For TCRbeta analysis, collaborators shipped samples as frozen whole blood, isolated PBMCs, or DNA extracted from either of those sample types. V is shortened by 0 bases, J by 10 bases, and the region joining them spans 24 bases. The CDR3 sequence holds 18 residues, the cysteine and phenylalanine included. Only the CDR3 part of the read is kept: 54 bases, read in frame from the first base. Looking up the germline V gene yields CDR1 WSHSY and CDR2 SAAADI. Specimen: peripheral blood. The chain is assembled from TRBV10-2 and TRBJ2-2; TRBD2 might be the D gene, on 5 matching bases. This TCR came from a woman in her seventies with acute or convalescent COVID-19. For the CDR3, the sequence is CASSESNGIWALAQELFF. Read as DNA, the sequence is TGCGCCAGCAGTGAGTCGAACGGGATCTGGGCCTTAGCCCAGGAGCTGTTTTTT.